The T cell receptor beta chain described here comes from a study of T cells in Graves' hyperthyroidism and ophthalmopathy. Overall study findings and caveats: Ophthalmopathy and stable hyperthyroidism were separated by a 13 V-J model.

Amplification yielded TCR beta CDR3 regions, with RNA transcripts as the source. HTBI primers drove first-round RT-PCR of the TCR CDR3. TCRdb analysed the multiplex PCR reads with MiXCR anew, one entry per CDR3 protein. The table shows about 210,000 distinct CDR3 sequences, with more than 15% occurring only once. This clonotype was seen more than once but under ten times. Its matching antigen is unknown. The CDR3 sequence is 16 residues long. V lost 7 bases and J lost 7; bases outside the gene matches: 13. Clinical symptoms, serum thyroxine and TRAb, thyroid ultrasound and orbital computed tomography were used for the diagnoses. The authors took PBMCs from 8 to 10 ml fresh peripheral blood.

The chain combines TRBV12-3 or TRBV12-4 with TRBJ2-2; TRBD2 matches at 9 bases. The sequenced material came from blood. The receptor was isolated from a man in his forties or fifties with Graves' hyperthyroidism. The chain's CDR3 is CASTQGLAGMGGELFF. CDR3 DNA: TGTGCCAGCACCCAAGGGCTAGCGGGAATGGGCGGGGAGCTGTTTTTT.